A single sample gave rise to the 9 T cell receptor beta chains below, sequenced in a study of cytomegalovirus exposure and HLA in healthy donors. Vbeta (60) and Jbeta (13) primers were used in the PCR. The protocol was immunoSEQ multiplex PCR, while the TCRdb copy is restricted to in-frame clones and leaves out a portion. The profile shows roughly 80,000 clones, around 70% of them singletons. The specimen sequenced was PBMCs. The receptors were gathered from a woman aged 40-49 years in good health and CMV-seropositive.

As for this clone: One end of the junction varies from germline; a read error may be responsible. The chain recombines TRBV7-2 with TRBJ2-3, with a weak D call TRBD2 (6 bases). Germline V gives CDR1 SGHTA, CDR2 FQGNSA. There are 11 residues in the CDR3. For the CDR3, the DNA is TGTGCCAGCAGCTTGAGTGGGGGGATGAATTTT. It yields the protein CASSLSGGMNF.

In its sample, this clone was seen once. V is TRBV2 and J is TRBJ1-6; possible D gene TRBD1, 5 bases. The CDR3 loop spans 16 amino acids. V was shortened by 7 bases and J by 5 bases, with 18 bases between the two germline ends. Germline V CDR1 and CDR2: SNHLY, FYNNEI. CDR3: CASTREKGFNNSPLHF. Here the CDR3 DNA reads TGTGCCAGCACAAGGGAAAAGGGGTTTAATAATTCACCCCTCCACTTT.

This clone has more than one count but fewer than ten. The V gene is TRBV5-4, the J gene TRBJ2-2, with 10 bases aligning to TRBD1. V lost 3 bases, J lost 6 bases, and 5 bases stayed unmatched. The CDR3 consists of 15 residues. Germline-derived CDR1 and CDR2 are SGHNT and YYREEE (reference sequence). The CDR3, as DNA: TGTGCCAGCAGCTGGGACAGGGGAGGACCCGGGGAGCTGTTTTTT. Translation: CASSWDRGGPGELFF.

The V call is TRBV25-1, the J call TRBJ2-5; 8 bases map to TRBD2. Per the germline V gene, CDR1 is MGHDK and CDR2 is SYGVNS. This CDR3 region has 16 residues. Losses at the gene ends were 5 bases for V and 5 bases for J; bases not matched to a gene: 13. The CDR3 region is CASSNKAGVGVETQYF. The CDR3 region has the DNA TGTGCCAGCAGTAACAAAGCGGGAGTGGGGGTGGAGACCCAGTACTTC.

The count of this clone is one. The gene calls are TRBV9 and TRBJ1-1, with 8 bases identical to TRBD1. Germline trimming cut 3 bases from V and 5 bases from J; bases unmatched to any gene: 3. CDR1 is SGDLS and CDR2 is YYNGEE in the germline V gene. The CDR3 length is 13 residues. For the CDR3, the DNA is TGTGCCAGCAGCGCCACAGGGGGTACTGAAGCTTTCTTT. Translation: CASSATGGTEAFF.

This chain links TRBV6-5 with TRBJ2-1; 9 nucleotides match TRBD2. The CDR3 is made up of 16 amino acids. Losses at the gene ends were 2 bases for V and 4 bases for J; bases not matched to a gene: 6. Germline V lookup: CDR1 MNHEY, CDR2 SVGAGI. CDR3 sequence (DNA): TGTGCCAGCAGTTACGGCGGGAGGGCCTGGTACAATGAGCAGTTCTTC. Residues: CASSYGGRAWYNEQFF.

This clone was seen a handful of times. The genes are TRBV27 and TRBJ2-7; TRBD2 might be the D (5 bases). Germline loops: CDR1 MNHEY, CDR2 SMNVEV (reference sequence). The CDR3 runs 13 residues. V was clipped by 2 bases and J by 3 bases, with 8 bases between them. CDR3 loop: CASSLKRVYEQYF. The CDR3 nucleotides are TGTGCCAGCAGTTTAAAGAGGGTCTACGAGCAGTACTTC.

The genes are TRBV6-5 and TRBJ1-6; D is possibly TRBD1 (5 bases). Germline lookup yields CDR1 MNHEY and CDR2 SVGAGI. CDR3 length: 16 amino acids. V gave up 0 bases and J gave up 5 bases, with 11 bases separating them. The DNA of the CDR3 is TGTGCCAGCAGTTACTCTGGAGGGGTGGATAATTCACCCCTCCACTTT. Its translation: CASSYSGGVDNSPLHF.

The chain uses TRBV30 and TRBJ1-6; 8 nucleotides agree with TRBD1. Germline V gives CDR1 GTSNPN, CDR2 SVGIG (reference sequence). V shed 0 bases and J 10 bases; nucleotides not matched to a gene: 8. This CDR3 comprises 15 residues. The CDR3 DNA sequence: TGTGCCTGGAGTGTTTATCAGGGGGCTCTGTCACCCCTCCACTTT. It codes for CAWSVYQGALSPLHF.